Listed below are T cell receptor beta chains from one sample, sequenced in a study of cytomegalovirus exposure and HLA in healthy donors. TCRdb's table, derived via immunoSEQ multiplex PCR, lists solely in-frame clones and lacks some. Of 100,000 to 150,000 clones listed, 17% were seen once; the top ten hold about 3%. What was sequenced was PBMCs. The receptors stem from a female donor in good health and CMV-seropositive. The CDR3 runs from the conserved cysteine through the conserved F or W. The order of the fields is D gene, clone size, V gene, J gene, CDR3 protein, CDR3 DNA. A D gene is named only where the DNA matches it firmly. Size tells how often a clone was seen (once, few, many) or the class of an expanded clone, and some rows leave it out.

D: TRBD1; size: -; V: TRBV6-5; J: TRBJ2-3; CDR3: CASSDYDRVDTQYF; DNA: TGTGCCAGCAGTGACTACGACAGGGTTGATACGCAGTATTTT
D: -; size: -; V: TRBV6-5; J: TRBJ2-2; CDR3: CASSYVRGPNTGELFF; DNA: TGTGCCAGCAGTTACGTGCGGGGGCCGAACACCGGGGAGCTGTTTTTT
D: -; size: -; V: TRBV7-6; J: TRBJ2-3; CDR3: CASRERDTQYF; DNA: TGTGCCAGCCGAGAGCGAGATACGCAGTATTTT
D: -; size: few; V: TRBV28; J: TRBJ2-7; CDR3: CASSLTAGSYEQYF; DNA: TGTGCCAGCAGTTTAACCGCGGGATCCTACGAGCAGTACTTC
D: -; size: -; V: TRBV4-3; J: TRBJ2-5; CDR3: CASSYGTGGRETQYF; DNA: TGCGCCAGCAGCTATGGGACTGGGGGACGAGAGACCCAGTACTTC
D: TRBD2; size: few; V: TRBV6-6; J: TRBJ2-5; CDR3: CASTRDRGGWGETQYF; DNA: TGTGCCAGCACCCGCGACCGGGGGGGCTGGGGAGAGACCCAGTACTTC
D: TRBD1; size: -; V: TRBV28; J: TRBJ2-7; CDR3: CASSFPLGQGMRRNEQYF; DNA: TGTGCCAGCAGTTTTCCCCTTGGACAGGGGATGCGTCGGAACGAGCAGTACTTC
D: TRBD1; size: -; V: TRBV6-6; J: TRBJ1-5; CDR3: CASSYHTGQGAPAQHF; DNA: TGTGCCAGCAGTTACCACACGGGACAGGGGGCGCCGGCCCAGCATTTT
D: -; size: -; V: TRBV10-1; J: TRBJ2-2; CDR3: CASKQRLNTGELFF; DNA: TGCGCCAGCAAACAGCGGCTGAACACCGGGGAGCTGTTTTTT
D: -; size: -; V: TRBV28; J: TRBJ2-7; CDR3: CASTTSGEQYF; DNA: TGTGCCAGCACTACTTCGGGGGAGCAGTACTTC
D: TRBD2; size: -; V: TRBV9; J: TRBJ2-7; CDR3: CASSVGPSGSYIYEQYF; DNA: TGTGCCAGCAGCGTAGGCCCCAGCGGGAGTTACATCTACGAGCAGTACTTC
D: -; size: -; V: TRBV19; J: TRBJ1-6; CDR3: CASSIGVTYNSPLHF; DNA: TGTGCCAGTAGTATTGGAGTCACCTATAATTCACCCCTCCACTTT